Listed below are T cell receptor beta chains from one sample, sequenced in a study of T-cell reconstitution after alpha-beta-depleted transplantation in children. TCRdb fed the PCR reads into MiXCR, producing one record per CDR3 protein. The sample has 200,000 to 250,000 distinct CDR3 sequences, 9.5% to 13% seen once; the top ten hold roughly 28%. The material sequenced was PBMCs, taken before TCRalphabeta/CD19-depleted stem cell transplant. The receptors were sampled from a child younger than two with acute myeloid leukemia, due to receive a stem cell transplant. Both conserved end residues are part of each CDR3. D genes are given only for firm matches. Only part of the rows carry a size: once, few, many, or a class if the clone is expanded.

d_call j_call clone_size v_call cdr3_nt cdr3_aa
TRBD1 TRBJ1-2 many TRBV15 TGTGCCACCAGCAGAGATAAGTCGACAGGGCACGGCTACACCTTC CATSRDKSTGHGYTF
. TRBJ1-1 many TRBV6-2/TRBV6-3 TGTGCCAGCAGTTTTTGGTTGAACACTGAAGCTTTCTTT CASSFWLNTEAFF
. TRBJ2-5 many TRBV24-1 TGTGCCACCAGTGATATGGACGGCCAAGAGACCCAGTACTTC CATSDMDGQETQYF
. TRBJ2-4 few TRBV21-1 . CASSRVGQGAGAKNIQYF
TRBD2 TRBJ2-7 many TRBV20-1 TGCAGCTGTGAGCGGGGGTTCAACGAGCAGTACTTC CSCERGFNEQYF
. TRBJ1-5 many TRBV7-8 TGTGCCAGCAGCCCCACACAGGGCCGCGGGGAGCCCCAGCATTTT CASSPTQGRGEPQHF
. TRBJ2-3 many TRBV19 TGTGCCACCGCCATTTGGGATACGCAGTATTTT CATAIWDTQYF
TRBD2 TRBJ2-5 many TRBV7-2 TGTGCCAGCAGCCTCAGTAGAGGGGAGGGAGAGACCCAGTACTTC CASSLSRGEGETQYF
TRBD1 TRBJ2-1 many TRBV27 TGTGCCAGCACGGGGACAGGAAGAAATGAGCAGTTCTTC CASTGTGRNEQFF
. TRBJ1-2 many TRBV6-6 TGTGCCAGCAGCCCGGGGGGCGTCTATGGCTACACCTTC CASSPGGVYGYTF
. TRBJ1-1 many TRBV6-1 TGTGCCAGCAGTGAAGGACTGAACACTGAAGCTTTCTTT CASSEGLNTEAFF
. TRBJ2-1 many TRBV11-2 TGTGCCAGCAGCCCCTTTGGTGAGCAGTTCTTC CASSPFGEQFF
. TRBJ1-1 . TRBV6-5 TGTGCCAGCAGGGTATCGTCCACTGAAGCTTTCTTT CASRVSSTEAFF
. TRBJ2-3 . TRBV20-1 TGCAGTGCTAGTATCGTAAAGGCGGGAAGAAGTGATACGCAGTATTTT CSASIVKAGRSDTQYF
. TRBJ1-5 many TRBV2 TGTGCCAGCAGTCCCGACAGCCGCGGGCAGCCCCAGCATTTT CASSPDSRGQPQHF
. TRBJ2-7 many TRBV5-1 TGCGCCAGCAGCTTGGCGGGGGTTATCTACGAGCAGTACTTC CASSLAGVIYEQYF
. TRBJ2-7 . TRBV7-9 TGTGCCAGCAGCTTAGCCCGGGGCCCCTCCTACGAGCAGTACTTC CASSLARGPSYEQYF
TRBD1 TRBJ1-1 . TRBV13 TGTGCCAGCAGCTCCCCGGACAGGGGGGGTCCTGAAGCTTTCTTT CASSSPDRGGPEAFF
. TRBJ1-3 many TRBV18 TGTGCCAGCTCACTCGCGGTGGACACCATATATTTT CASSLAVDTIYF
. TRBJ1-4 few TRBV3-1 TGTGCCAGCAGACGCGGGGGTAATTATAATGAAAAACTGTTTTTT CASRRGGNYNEKLFF
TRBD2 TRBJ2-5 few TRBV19 TGTGCCAGTAGTATCGCAGCGGGGTTCGAGACCCAGTACTTC CASSIAAGFETQYF
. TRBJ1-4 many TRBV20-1 TGCAGTGCTACCCGGGACCAGCCCACCGAAAAACTGTTTTTT CSATRDQPTEKLFF